This T cell receptor (beta chain) was sequenced during a study of tumor-infiltrating lymphocytes in primary liver carcinoma. The investigators made TCR beta cDNA from approximately 500 ng total RNA, using a constant-region primer. Libraries of TCR beta came from three nested multiplex PCR rounds with slightly modified ARM-PCR. Rounds one and two of PCR, each of 10 to 11 cycles, were primed with TRBV1-TRBV30 forward primers and a C-beta reverse primer. Via MiXCR, TCRdb re-called the multiplex PCR reads, giving one row per CDR3 protein. This sample has over 45,000 distinct CDR3 sequences, with 55% to 75% found just once. CDR1 and CDR2 (germline): SGHTA, FQGNSA. This CDR3 has 15 residues. With 5 bases clipped from V and 5 bases from J, the junction kept 8 bases outside the gene matches. Co-extraction of both nucleic acids (RNA and DNA) used roughly 18-34 mg of unsorted bulk tissue.

Sequencing was performed on liver tumor tissue from sampling region 5. The subset was: tumor region T5, tumor centre. The TCR originated in a man aged 35-49 years with primary liver carcinoma and hepatitis B virus infection. This chain joins TRBV7-2 and TRBJ1-5; TRBD1 agrees at 8 bases. The CDR3 loop is CASSPIRTGYQPQHF. The CDR3 DNA reads as TGTGCCAGCAGCCCGATAAGGACAGGGTATCAGCCCCAGCATTTT.